This TCR beta chain comes out of a study of human T cells and chemical hapten exposure. In the study overall: DPC at 0.01% went onto the upper back in patch tests, read at 6 days.

General study results and limits: Clustering by CDR3 similarity yielded significantly more large clusters from expanded TCRs than controls.

A single record per CDR3 protein comes from TCRdb applying MiXCR to the RACE reads. The table includes about 140,000 distinct CDR3 sequences, 10% to 15% detected once. Time point specified: patch test 2, 6 weeks after DPC sensitization. The treatment: therapeutic diphenylcyclopropenone sensitization with weekly scalp DPC. Suited to DPC and affected by alopecia, the donors ranged from 18 to 70 years old. This clonotype was recorded at least ten times. Its specificity is unknown. V shed 4 bases and J 4 bases; nucleotides not matched to a gene: 6. There are 16 residues in the CDR3. Germline values: CDR1 SGHNT, CDR2 YYREEE (reference sequence).

The V call is TRBV5-4, the J call TRBJ2-5; the match to TRBD2 covers 14 bases. The specimen comprised whole blood, sampled in connection with sensitization to the hapten diphenylcyclopropenone (DPC). The origin of this receptor is a woman aged 45-59 years with alopecia areata. Some clones in this sample may be carry-over from other donors' samples. CDR3: CASSIGTSGSLETQYF. CDR3 nucleotides: TGTGCCAGCAGCATCGGGACTAGCGGGAGTCTAGAGACCCAGTACTTC.